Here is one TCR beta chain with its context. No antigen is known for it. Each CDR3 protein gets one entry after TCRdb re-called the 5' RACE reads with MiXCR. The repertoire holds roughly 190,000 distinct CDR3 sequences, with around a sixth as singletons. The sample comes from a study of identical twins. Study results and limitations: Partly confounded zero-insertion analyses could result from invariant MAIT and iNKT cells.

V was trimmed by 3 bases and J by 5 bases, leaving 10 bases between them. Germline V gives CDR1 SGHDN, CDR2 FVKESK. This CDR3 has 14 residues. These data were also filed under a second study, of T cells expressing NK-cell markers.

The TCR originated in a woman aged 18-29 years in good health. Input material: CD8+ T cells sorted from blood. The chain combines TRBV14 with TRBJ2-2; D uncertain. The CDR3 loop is CASSHLTETGELFF. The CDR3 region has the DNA TGTGCCAGCAGCCATTTGACTGAAACCGGGGAGCTGTTTTTT.